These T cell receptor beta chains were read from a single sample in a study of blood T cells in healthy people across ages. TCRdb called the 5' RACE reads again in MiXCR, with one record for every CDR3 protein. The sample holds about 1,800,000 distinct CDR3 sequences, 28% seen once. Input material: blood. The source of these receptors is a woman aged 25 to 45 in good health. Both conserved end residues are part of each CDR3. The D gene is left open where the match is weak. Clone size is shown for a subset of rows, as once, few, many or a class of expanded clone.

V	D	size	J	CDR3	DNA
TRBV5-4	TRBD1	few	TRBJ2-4	CASTVDRDRNIQYF	TGTGCCAGCACCGTTGACAGGGATAGAAACATTCAGTACTTC
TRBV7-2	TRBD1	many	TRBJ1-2	CASSPDRGRNYGYTF	TGTGCCAGCAGCCCGGACAGGGGCAGGAACTATGGCTACACCTTC
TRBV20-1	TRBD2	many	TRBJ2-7	CSASKREGDEQYF	TGCAGTGCTAGTAAGCGGGAGGGCGACGAGCAGTACTTC
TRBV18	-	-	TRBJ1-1	CASSPSRSSEAFF	TGTGCCAGTTCACCCAGCAGGAGCTCTGAAGCTTTCTTT
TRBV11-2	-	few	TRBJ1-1	CASSFSGQGYTEAFF	TGTGCCAGCAGCTTCTCGGGTCAGGGATATACTGAAGCTTTCTTT
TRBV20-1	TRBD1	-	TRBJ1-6	CSALPGQGYNSPLHF	TGCAGTGCTTTACCGGGACAGGGCTATAATTCACCCCTCCACTTT
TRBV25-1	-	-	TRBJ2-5	CASSGGLFQETQYF	TGTGCCAGCAGTGGGGGACTGTTTCAAGAGACCCAGTACTTC
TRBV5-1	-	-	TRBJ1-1	CASSWAFNTEAFF	TGCGCCAGCAGTTGGGCCTTTAACACTGAAGCTTTCTTT
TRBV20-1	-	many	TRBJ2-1	CSVRLGSEQFF	TGCAGTGTGCGGCTTGGCAGTGAGCAGTTCTTC
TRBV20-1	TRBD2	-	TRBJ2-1	CSARVPRTSAYNERFF	TGCAGTGCTAGAGTCCCCAGGACTAGCGCGTACAATGAGCGGTTCTTC
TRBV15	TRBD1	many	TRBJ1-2	CATSRDLRTGVDYGYTF	TGTGCCACCAGCAGAGATCTAAGGACAGGGGTAGACTATGGCTACACCTTC
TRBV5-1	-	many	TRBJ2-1	CASKVYNEQFF	TGCGCCAGTAAGGTCTACAATGAGCAGTTCTTC
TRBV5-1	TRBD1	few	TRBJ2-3	CASSSGTGGGGDTQYF	TGCGCCAGCAGCTCCGGGACAGGGGGTGGTGGAGATACGCAGTATTTT
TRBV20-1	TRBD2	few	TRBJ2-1	CSASPLAGSDEQFF	TGCAGTGCGAGCCCCCTAGCGGGAAGCGATGAGCAGTTCTTC
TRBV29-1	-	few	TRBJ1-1	CSVLPGGGNTEAFF	TGCAGCGTTTTACCAGGCGGGGGAAACACTGAAGCTTTCTTT
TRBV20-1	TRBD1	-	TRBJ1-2	CSARDGTGGDGYGYTF	TGCAGTGCTAGAGATGGGACAGGGGGCGATGGCTATGGCTACACCTTC
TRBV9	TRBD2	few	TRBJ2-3	CASSVSGRYTDTQYF	TGTGCCAGCAGCGTTAGCGGGAGGTACACAGATACGCAGTATTTT
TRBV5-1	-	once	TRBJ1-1	CASSLVGQAYAEAFF	TGCGCCAGCAGCTTGGTCGGCCAGGCTTACGCTGAAGCTTTCTTT
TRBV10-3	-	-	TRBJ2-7	CAISDKIYEQYF	TGTGCCATCAGTGACAAGATCTACGAGCAGTACTTC
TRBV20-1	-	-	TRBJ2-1	CSANLAYNEQFF	TGCAGTGCTAACCTGGCATACAATGAGCAGTTCTTC
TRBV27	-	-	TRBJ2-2	CASSLYRANTGELFF	TGTGCCAGCAGTTTATACAGGGCGAACACCGGGGAGCTGTTTTTT
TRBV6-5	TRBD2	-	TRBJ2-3	CVSSYSAGGSYTQYF	TGTGTCAGCAGTTACTCTGCGGGAGGGTCGTATACGCAGTATTTT
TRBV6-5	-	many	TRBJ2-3	CASSSPYREGDTQYF	TGTGCCAGCAGCTCACCGTACAGGGAGGGTGATACGCAGTATTTT